These 26 T cell receptor beta chains were all obtained from the same sample, sequenced in a study of blood T cell repertoires in COVID-19. The method was immunoSEQ multiplex PCR; TCRdb's version includes in-frame clones alone and lacks a portion of them. The sample comprises 310,000 or so clones, nearly 90% of which are singletons, and approximately 5% rests with the top ten. Sequencing was performed on PBMCs or T cells enriched from blood (not recorded which). The receptors here all came from a woman aged 25 to 39 who had recovered from COVID-19.

This sequence joins TRBV5-6 and TRBJ1-5; D is perhaps TRBD1 (5 bases). The germline V gene has CDR1 SGHDT and CDR2 YYEEEE. This CDR3 contains 13 residues. V gave up 3 bases and J gave up 9 bases, with 13 bases separating them. The CDR3 sequence: CASSSGGLGPQHF. CDR3 in DNA: TGTGCCAGCAGCTCGGGGGGGTTAGGGCCCCAGCATTTT.

The chain links TRBV11-2 to TRBJ1-3, with no clear D. Germline CDR1 SGHAT, CDR2 FQNNGV. CDR3 length: 13 amino acids. The V end lost 0 bases, the J end lost 3 bases, and 3 bases lay between the germline ends. The CDR3 DNA reads TGTGCCAGCAGCTTAGACGGTGGAAACACCATATATTTT. Encoded protein: CASSLDGGNTIYF.

The V gene is TRBV6-5, the J gene TRBJ1-2; tentatively, D is TRBD1 (5 bases). The V end lost 4 bases, the J end lost 0 bases, and 15 bases lay between the germline ends. This CDR3 is 16 amino acids long. The germline gives CDR1 MNHEY, CDR2 SVGAGI. The CDR3, as DNA: TGTGCCAGCAGTTGGCGGGGCAGGGCCACTAACTATGGCTACACCTTC. It is translated as CASSWRGRATNYGYTF.

The V gene is TRBV7-3, the J gene TRBJ1-1; possible D gene TRBD1, 5 bases. V lost 0 bases to trimming and J lost 5 bases, with 10 bases between them. This CDR3 region has 14 residues. Germline CDR1 reads SGHTA; CDR2 reads FQGTGA. The CDR3 protein is CASSLTGDRTEAFF. The CDR3 nucleotides read TGTGCCAGCAGCTTAACAGGGGATAGGACTGAAGCTTTCTTT.

J is TRBJ2-3 and V is TRBV30; D is ambiguous. The germline V gene has CDR1 GTSNPN and CDR2 SVGIG (reference sequence). This CDR3 is built from 13 residues. Between the trimmed V and J ends, which lost 1 base and 5 bases, there was a span of 10 bases. The CDR3 loop is CAWSGAGIDTQYF. As DNA, the CDR3 is TGTGCCTGGAGTGGGGCAGGAATAGATACGCAGTATTTT.

The J gene is TRBJ1-2, the V gene TRBV3-1 (or the pseudogene TRBV3-2); TRBD1 agrees at 7 bases. J gave up 11 bases and V 0 bases, and 6 bases lay outside the gene matches. The CDR3 has 13 residues. Germline CDR1 is LGHDT and CDR2 is YNNKEL (reference sequence). The CDR3 coding sequence is TGTGCCAGCAGCCAAGATGGTAGCAGGGGGTACACCTTC. It encodes CASSQDGSRGYTF.

The V call is TRBV27, the J call TRBJ2-7, with 9 nucleotides matching TRBD1. V gave up 10 bases and J gave up 6 bases; unmatched junction bases: 16. Germline CDR1 MNHEY, CDR2 SMNVEV (reference sequence). CDR3 length: 15 residues. The CDR3 reads CATQVYGTGSAEQYF. The CDR3 DNA reads as TGTGCCACCCAAGTTTACGGGACAGGGTCAGCCGAGCAGTACTTC.

The rearrangement links TRBV13 to TRBJ2-5; perhaps TRBD2 as D (6 bases). Germline V gene data show CDR1 as PRHDT and CDR2 as FYEKMQ (reference sequence). V was cut by 0 bases and J by 6 bases, with 8 bases left in between. The CDR3 consists of 13 residues. The CDR3 region is CASSLGTRQTQYF. As DNA, the CDR3 is TGTGCCAGCAGCTTAGGGACTAGGCAGACCCAGTACTTC.

The V gene is TRBV15, the J gene TRBJ2-3, with a weak D call TRBD2 (7 bases). Trimming pared 3 bases from V and 5 bases from J, leaving 18 bases between. This CDR3 region has 16 residues. Germline CDR1 is LNHNV and CDR2 is YYDKDF (reference sequence). The CDR3 nucleotides are TGTGCCACCAGCAGCGGAAGGGGGGGATTGAGAGATACGCAGTATTTT. This gives the protein CATSSGRGGLRDTQYF.

The V call is TRBV7-2, the J call TRBJ2-1, with 8 bases that match TRBD2. There are 17 residues in the CDR3. Trimming at V came to 7 bases and at J to 0 bases, leaving 11 bases not matched to a gene. The V gene's germline CDR1 is SGHTA and CDR2 FQGNSA. In DNA form, the CDR3 reads TGTGCCAGCACCCCTTCATCCAGCGGGAGCTCCTACAATGAGCAGTTCTTC. Encoded protein: CASTPSSSGSSYNEQFF.

The chain links TRBV30 to TRBJ1-5, with 7 positions matching TRBD1. With 4 bases clipped from V and 1 base from J, the junction kept 7 bases outside the gene matches. CDR1 is GTSNPN and CDR2 is SVGIG in the germline V gene (reference sequence). The CDR3 is made up of 15 amino acids. For the CDR3, the DNA is TGTGCCTGGACCTCGGGACAGTCGAGCAATCAGCCCCAGCATTTT. Amino acid sequence: CAWTSGQSSNQPQHF.

This chain uses TRBV11-1 with TRBJ1-1, with TRBD1 identical over 8 bases. Germline CDR1 and CDR2: SGHAT and FQDESV (reference sequence). J gave up 4 bases and V 5 bases, and 12 bases lay outside the gene matches. The CDR3 spans 16 residues. The CDR3 here is CASSARTGYGGTEAFF. Here the CDR3 DNA reads TGTGCCAGCAGCGCGAGGACAGGGTACGGGGGCACTGAAGCTTTCTTT.

The chain recombines TRBV2 with TRBJ1-5; D not certain. CDR1 and CDR2 from the germline V gene are SNHLY and FYNNEI. CDR3 length: 15 amino acids. Trimming removed 2 bases from V and 0 bases from J, with 8 bases in between. This CDR3 reads CASSEFLYSNQPQHF. Written as DNA, the CDR3 is TGTGCCAGCAGTGAATTTCTATATAGCAATCAGCCCCAGCATTTT.

This clone was detected once. The V call is TRBV19, the J call TRBJ2-7; D is perhaps TRBD2 (6 bases). The CDR3 consists of 13 residues. The V gene's germline CDR1 is LNHDA and CDR2 SQIVND (reference sequence). V was clipped by 5 bases and J by 2 bases, with 10 bases between them. The CDR3 DNA is TGTGCCAGTAGTCGGGCTAGCGCCTACGAGCAGTACTTC. This codes for CASSRASAYEQYF.

This sequence joins TRBV5-1 and TRBJ2-7; D gene unclear. V gave up 4 bases and J gave up 2 bases, with 10 bases separating them. The CDR3 loop spans 13 amino acids. The germline V gene has CDR1 SGHRS and CDR2 YFSETQ. CDR3 sequence reads: CASSLEGPYEQYF. The CDR3 bases are TGCGCCAGCAGCCTAGAAGGTCCCTACGAGCAGTACTTC.

The chain couples TRBV5-4 to TRBJ2-2; 8 nucleotides match TRBD1. Germline loops: CDR1 SGHNT, CDR2 YYREEE (reference sequence). V lost 4 bases to trimming and J lost 9 bases; unmatched junction nucleotides: 8. The CDR3 runs to 14 residues. The CDR3 protein is CASSATTGARELFF. In DNA, the CDR3 is TGTGCCAGCAGCGCCACGACAGGGGCCAGGGAGCTGTTTTTT.

The gene calls are TRBV5-1 and TRBJ1-6; perhaps TRBD1 as D (6 bases). V was cut by 1 base and J by 6 bases, with 20 bases left in between. Germline V gene lookup returns CDR1 SGHRS and CDR2 YFSETQ. This CDR3 region has 18 residues. The DNA for the CDR3 is TGCGCCAGCAGCTTGAGAGGACAGAGTCAACCCGGTAATTCACCCCTCCACTTT. Protein product: CASSLRGQSQPGNSPLHF.

This rearrangement joins TRBV7-9 to TRBJ2-3, with TRBD2 matching over 8 bases. Germline V CDR1 and CDR2: SEHNR, FQNEAQ (reference sequence). J was trimmed by 6 bases and V by 5 bases; bases with no gene match: 10. The CDR3 totals 15 residues. CDR3: CASSRGGATRDTQYF. The CDR3 bases are TGTGCCAGCAGCCGGGGGGGAGCCACCAGGGATACGCAGTATTTT.

The V gene is TRBV29-1, the J gene TRBJ2-5; a weak D match, TRBD1 (6 bases). V dropped 4 bases and J dropped 10 bases, with 13 bases sitting between them. The CDR3 consists of 11 residues. Looked up from germline, CDR1 is SQVTM and CDR2 is ANQGSEA. CDR3 protein: CSVARDKVQYF. The CDR3 DNA follows: TGCAGCGTTGCCAGGGACAAAGTCCAGTACTTC.

Comment on this clone: At one of its ends the junction is not consistent with the germline gene, which may arise from a read error. V usage is TRBV7-8 and J usage is TRBJ1-2; 7 bases are a match to TRBD1. Germline lookup yields CDR1 SGHVS and CDR2 FQNEAQ. The CDR3 runs 12 residues. CDR3 DNA: TGTGCCAGCAGCCCCCGGCGGGACAGACCGGACTTC. Protein sequence: CASSPRRDRPDF.

V usage is TRBV9 and J usage is TRBJ1-1; 7 bases are shared with TRBD1. From germline, CDR1 is SGDLS and CDR2 YYNGEE. The CDR3 sequence is 14 residues long. Trimming at V came to 3 bases and at J to 4 bases, leaving 6 bases not matched to a gene. As DNA, the CDR3 is TGTGCCAGCAGCGGAGGGGCAGGGGGCACTGAAGCTTTCTTT. Protein product: CASSGGAGGTEAFF. Full variable domain (rest looked up from reference TRBV9 and TRBJ1-1): DSGVTQTPKHLITATGQRVTLRCSPRSGDLSVYWYQQSLDQGLQFLIQYYNGEERAKGNILERFSAQQFPDLHSELNLSSLELGDSALYFCASSGGAGGTEAFFGQGTRLTVV.

J is TRBJ2-2 and V is TRBV19; 10 bases agree with TRBD1. There are 16 residues in the CDR3. Germline V gene lookup returns CDR1 LNHDA and CDR2 SQIVND (reference sequence). The V and J ends lost 5 bases and 4 bases, in that order; junction bases with no gene match: 7. The CDR3 region has the DNA TGTGCCAGTAGTCATCGACAGGGGGCGGGCACCGGGGAGCTGTTTTTT. It specifies CASSHRQGAGTGELFF.

V gene TRBV25-1 combines with J gene TRBJ2-6; 12 bases agree with TRBD1. The germline V gene encodes CDR1 MGHDK and CDR2 SYGVNS. V shed 2 bases, J shed 0 bases, and the junction held 2 bases outside the gene matches. The CDR3 is 18 residues long. The CDR3 DNA sequence: TGTGCCAGCAGTGAAAGGGGACAGGGGGCCTCTGGGGCCAACGTCCTGACTTTC. This encodes CASSERGQGASGANVLTF.

This sequence joins TRBV25-1 and TRBJ2-2, with a tentative D call TRBD1 (6 bases). Germline V gene data show CDR1 as MGHDK and CDR2 as SYGVNS. The CDR3 is 17 residues long. V gave up 3 bases and J gave up 1 base, with 15 bases separating them. The CDR3: CASSEGTYGLNTGELFF. The DNA for the CDR3 is TGTGCCAGCAGTGAGGGGACATACGGGCTGAACACCGGGGAGCTGTTTTTT.

The chain uses TRBV20-1 and TRBJ1-3; no clear D gene. Trimming cost V 3 bases and J 0 bases, with 6 bases left between them. Per the germline V gene, CDR1 is DFQATT and CDR2 is SNEGSKA (reference sequence). This CDR3 spans 13 amino acids. The CDR3 DNA is TGCAGTGCTAGTCATTTCTCTGGAAACACCATATATTTT. It yields the protein CSASHFSGNTIYF.

This chain joins TRBV5-1 and TRBJ2-5, with TRBD1 identical over 7 bases. Germline CDR1 reads SGHRS; CDR2 reads YFSETQ. Trimming took 5 bases from V and 4 from J; bases not matched to a gene: 11. The length of the CDR3 is 15 residues. CDR3 in DNA: TGCGCCAGCAGAGCCGGAACAGGGGATCGAGAGACCCAGTACTTC. Protein product: CASRAGTGDRETQYF.